This T cell receptor beta chain was sequenced for a study of shared clonotypes between healthy human individuals. Method: immunoSEQ multiplex PCR; TCRdb's copy keeps in-frame clones and lacks some. The repertoire holds some 2,400,000 clones, with roughly 95% as singletons. V lost 2 bases and J lost 7, with 9 bases in between. Germline loops: CDR1 KGHSH, CDR2 LQKENI. The CDR3 extends over 14 amino acids. This clonotype originated in a man younger than 35 in good health. The genes are TRBV18 and TRBJ1-6; perhaps TRBD1 as D (6 bases). The sequenced material came from naive CD4+ T cells sorted from blood. This sample's subset: CD45RA+ positively selected. The CDR3 loop reads CASSPNDRNSPLHF. The CDR3 coding sequence is TGTGCCAGCTCACCAAATGACAGGAATTCACCCCTCCACTTT.